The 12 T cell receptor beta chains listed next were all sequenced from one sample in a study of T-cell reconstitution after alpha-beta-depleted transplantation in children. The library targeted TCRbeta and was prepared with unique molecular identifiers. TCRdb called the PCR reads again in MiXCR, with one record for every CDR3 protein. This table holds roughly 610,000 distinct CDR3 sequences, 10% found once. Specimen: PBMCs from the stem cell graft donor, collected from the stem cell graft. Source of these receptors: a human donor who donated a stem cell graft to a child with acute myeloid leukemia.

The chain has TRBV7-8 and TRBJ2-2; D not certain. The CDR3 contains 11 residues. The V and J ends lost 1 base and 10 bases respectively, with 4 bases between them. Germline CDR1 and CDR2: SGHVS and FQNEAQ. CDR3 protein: CASSLGQELFF. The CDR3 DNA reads TGTGCCAGCAGCTTAGGCCAGGAGCTGTTTTTT.

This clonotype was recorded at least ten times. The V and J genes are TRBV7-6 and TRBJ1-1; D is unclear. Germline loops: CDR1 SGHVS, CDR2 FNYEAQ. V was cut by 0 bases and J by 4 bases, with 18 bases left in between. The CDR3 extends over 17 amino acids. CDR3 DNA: TGTGCCAGCAGCTTAGCGAAAATAGGGTCCTACGGCACTGAAGCTTTCTTT. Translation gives CASSLAKIGSYGTEAFF.

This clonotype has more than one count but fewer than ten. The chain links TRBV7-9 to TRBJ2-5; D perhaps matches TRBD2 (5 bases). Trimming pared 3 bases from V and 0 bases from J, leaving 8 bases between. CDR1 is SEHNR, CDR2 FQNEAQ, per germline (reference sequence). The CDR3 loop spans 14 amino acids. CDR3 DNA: TGTGCCAGCAGCTTCCTGGGAGACCAAGAGACCCAGTACTTC. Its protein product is CASSFLGDQETQYF.

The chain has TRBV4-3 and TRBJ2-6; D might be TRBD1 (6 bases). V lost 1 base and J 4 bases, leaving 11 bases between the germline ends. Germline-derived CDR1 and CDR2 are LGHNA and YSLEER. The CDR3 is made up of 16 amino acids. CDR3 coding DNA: TGCGCCAGCAGCCAAGTAGGGACACGCGGGGCCAACGTCCTGACTTTC. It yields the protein CASSQVGTRGANVLTF.

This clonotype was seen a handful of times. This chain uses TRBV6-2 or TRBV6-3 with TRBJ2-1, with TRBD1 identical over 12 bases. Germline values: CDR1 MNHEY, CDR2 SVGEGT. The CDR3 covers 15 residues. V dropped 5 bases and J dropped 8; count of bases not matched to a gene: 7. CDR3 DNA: TGTGCCAGCAGTGACCGGGGACAGGGGGCGGATGAGCAGTTCTTC. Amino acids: CASSDRGQGADEQFF.

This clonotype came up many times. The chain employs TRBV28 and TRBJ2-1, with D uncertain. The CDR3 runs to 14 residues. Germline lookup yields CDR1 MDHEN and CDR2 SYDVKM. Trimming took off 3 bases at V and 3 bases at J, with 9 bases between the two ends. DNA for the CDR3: TGTGCCAGCAGTTTTGGGCGGCTCTACAATGAGCAGTTCTTC. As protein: CASSFGRLYNEQFF.

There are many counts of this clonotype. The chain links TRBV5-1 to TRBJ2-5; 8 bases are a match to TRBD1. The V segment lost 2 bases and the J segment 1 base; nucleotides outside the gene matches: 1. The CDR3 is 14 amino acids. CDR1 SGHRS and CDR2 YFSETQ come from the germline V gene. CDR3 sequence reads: CASSFGQGQETQYF. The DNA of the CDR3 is TGCGCCAGCAGCTTCGGACAGGGCCAAGAGACCCAGTACTTC.

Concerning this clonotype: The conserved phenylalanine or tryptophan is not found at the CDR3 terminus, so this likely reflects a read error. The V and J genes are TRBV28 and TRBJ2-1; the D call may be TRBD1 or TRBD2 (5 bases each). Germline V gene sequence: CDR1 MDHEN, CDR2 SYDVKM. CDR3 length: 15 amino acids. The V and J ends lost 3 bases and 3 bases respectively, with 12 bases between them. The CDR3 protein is CASSFWGSGYNEQFS. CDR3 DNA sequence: TGTGCCAGCAGTTTTTGGGGGAGCGGCTACAATGAGCAGTTCTCC.

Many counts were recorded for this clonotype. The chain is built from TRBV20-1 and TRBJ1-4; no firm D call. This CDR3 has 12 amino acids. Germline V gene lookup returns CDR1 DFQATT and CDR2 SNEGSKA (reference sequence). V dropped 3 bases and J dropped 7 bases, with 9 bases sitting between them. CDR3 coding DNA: TGCAGTGCTAGGACCGTGGGTGAAAAACTGTTTTTT. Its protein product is CSARTVGEKLFF.

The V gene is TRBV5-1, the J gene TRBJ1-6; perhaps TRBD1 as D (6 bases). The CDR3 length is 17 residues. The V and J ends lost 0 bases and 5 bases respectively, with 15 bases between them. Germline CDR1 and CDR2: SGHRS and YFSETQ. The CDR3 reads CASSLDPGQRHNSPLHF. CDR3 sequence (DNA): TGCGCCAGCAGCTTGGACCCGGGACAAAGACATAATTCACCCCTCCACTTT.

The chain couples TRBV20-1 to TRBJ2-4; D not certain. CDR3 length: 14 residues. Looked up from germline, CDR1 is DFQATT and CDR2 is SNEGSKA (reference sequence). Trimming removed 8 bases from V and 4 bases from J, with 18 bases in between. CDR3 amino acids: CSTAQTDIKNIQYF. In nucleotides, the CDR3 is TGCAGTACTGCCCAGACTGATATTAAAAACATTCAGTACTTC.

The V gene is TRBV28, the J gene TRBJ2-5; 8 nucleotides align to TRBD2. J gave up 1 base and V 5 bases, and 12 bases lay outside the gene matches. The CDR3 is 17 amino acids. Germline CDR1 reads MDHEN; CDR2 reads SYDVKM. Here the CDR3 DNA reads TGTGCCAGCAGTCCTTGGCATGCTAGCGGGCTCCAAGAGACCCAGTACTTC. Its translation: CASSPWHASGLQETQYF.